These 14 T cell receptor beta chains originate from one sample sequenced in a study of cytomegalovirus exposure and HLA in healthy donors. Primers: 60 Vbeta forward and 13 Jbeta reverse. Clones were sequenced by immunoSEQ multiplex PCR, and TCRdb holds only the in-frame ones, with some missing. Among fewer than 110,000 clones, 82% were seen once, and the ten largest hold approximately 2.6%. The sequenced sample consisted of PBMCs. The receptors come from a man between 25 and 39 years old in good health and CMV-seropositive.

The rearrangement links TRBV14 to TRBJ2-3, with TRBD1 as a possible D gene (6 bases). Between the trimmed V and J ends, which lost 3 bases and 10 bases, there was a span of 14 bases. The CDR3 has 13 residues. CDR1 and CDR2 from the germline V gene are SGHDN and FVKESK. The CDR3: CASSQLPGHPQYF. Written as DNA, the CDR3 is TGTGCCAGCAGCCAGCTACCGGGACATCCGCAGTATTTT.

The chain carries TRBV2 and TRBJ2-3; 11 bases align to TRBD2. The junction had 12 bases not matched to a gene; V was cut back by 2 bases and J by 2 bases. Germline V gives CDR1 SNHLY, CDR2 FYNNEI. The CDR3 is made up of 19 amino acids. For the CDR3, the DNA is TGTGCCAGCAGTGAACCAAGTACTAGCGGGGGCAAGATCACAGATACGCAGTATTTT. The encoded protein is CASSEPSTSGGKITDTQYF.

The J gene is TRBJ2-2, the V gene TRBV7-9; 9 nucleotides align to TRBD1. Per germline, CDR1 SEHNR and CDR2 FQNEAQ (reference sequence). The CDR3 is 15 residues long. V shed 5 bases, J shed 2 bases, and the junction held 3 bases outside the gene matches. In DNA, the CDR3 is TGTGCCAGCAGCCGGGACAGGGCCAACACCGGGGAGCTGTTTTTT. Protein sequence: CASSRDRANTGELFF.

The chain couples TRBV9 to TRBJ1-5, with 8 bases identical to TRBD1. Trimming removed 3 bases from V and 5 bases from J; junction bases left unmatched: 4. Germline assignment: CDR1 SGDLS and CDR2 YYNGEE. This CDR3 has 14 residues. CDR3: CASSATGAHQPQHF. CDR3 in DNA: TGTGCCAGCAGCGCGACAGGGGCCCATCAGCCCCAGCATTTT.

CDR3 protein: CAISEERGSSYEQYF. DNA for the CDR3: TGTGCCATCAGTGAAGAGCGGGGGAGCTCCTACGAGCAGTACTTC. V and J are TRBV10-3 and TRBJ2-7; 8 positions match TRBD2. The CDR3 runs 15 residues. V lost 3 bases and J lost 0; bases outside the gene matches: 4. In germline, CDR1 is ENHRY, CDR2 SYGVKD.

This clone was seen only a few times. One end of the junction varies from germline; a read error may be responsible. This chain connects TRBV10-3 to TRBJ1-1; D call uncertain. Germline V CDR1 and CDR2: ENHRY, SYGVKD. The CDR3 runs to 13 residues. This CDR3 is CASSYEGTTEAFF. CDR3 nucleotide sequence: TGTGCCAGCAGTTACGAGGGAACCACTGAAGCTTTCTTT.

DNA of the CDR3: TGTGCCATCAGGGACACCGGAGACTATGGCTACACCTTC. This codes for CAIRDTGDYGYTF. The V gene is TRBV10-3, the J gene TRBJ1-2; D is perhaps TRBD1 (5 bases). Per the germline V gene, CDR1 is ENHRY and CDR2 is SYGVKD. The CDR3 is 13 amino acids. V was cut by 6 bases and J by 3 bases, with 11 bases left in between.

CDR3 sequence: CASSPLTITDTQYF. CDR3 sequence (DNA): TGTGCCAGCTCACCGCTCACTATCACAGATACGCAGTATTTT. This sequence joins TRBV18 and TRBJ2-3, with no clear D. Trimming cost V 3 bases and J 2 bases, with 9 bases left between them. The CDR3 totals 14 residues. CDR1 is KGHSH, CDR2 LQKENI, per germline.

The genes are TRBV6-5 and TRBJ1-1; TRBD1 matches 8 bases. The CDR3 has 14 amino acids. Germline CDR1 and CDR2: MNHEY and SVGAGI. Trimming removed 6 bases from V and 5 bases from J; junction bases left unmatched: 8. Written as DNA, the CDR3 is TGTGCCAGCAGCCCAGACAGGGGAGGAACTGAAGCTTTCTTT. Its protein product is CASSPDRGGTEAFF.

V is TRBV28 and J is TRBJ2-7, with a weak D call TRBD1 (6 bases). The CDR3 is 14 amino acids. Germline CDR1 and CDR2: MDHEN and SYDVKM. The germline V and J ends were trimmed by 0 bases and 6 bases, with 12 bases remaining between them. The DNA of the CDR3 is TGTGCCAGCAGTTTATGCGAACAGGGCTGCGAGCAGTACTTC. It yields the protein CASSLCEQGCEQYF.

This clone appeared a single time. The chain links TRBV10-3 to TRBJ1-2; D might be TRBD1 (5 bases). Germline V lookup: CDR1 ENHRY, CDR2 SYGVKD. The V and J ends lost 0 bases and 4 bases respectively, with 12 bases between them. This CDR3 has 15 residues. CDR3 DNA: TGTGCCATCAGTGAGTCGATCAGGGTAGGCTATGGCTACACCTTC. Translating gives CAISESIRVGYGYTF.

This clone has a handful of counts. Written as DNA, the CDR3 is TGTGCCAGCAGCCGAACGATAGCGGGGGGGCGGGGTACGCAGTATTTT. Its translation: CASSRTIAGGRGTQYF. This chain joins TRBV5-8 and TRBJ2-3; the match to TRBD2 covers 11 bases. V shed 4 bases, J shed 8 bases, and the junction held 12 bases outside the gene matches. The CDR3 sequence is 16 residues long. Germline lookup yields CDR1 SGHTS and CDR2 YDEGEE.

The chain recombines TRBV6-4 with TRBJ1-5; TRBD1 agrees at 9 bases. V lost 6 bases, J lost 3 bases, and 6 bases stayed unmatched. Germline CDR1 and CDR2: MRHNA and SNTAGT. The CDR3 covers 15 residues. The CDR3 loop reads CASRTGGRDNQPQHF. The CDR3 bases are TGTGCCAGCAGAACAGGGGGCAGGGACAATCAGCCCCAGCATTTT.

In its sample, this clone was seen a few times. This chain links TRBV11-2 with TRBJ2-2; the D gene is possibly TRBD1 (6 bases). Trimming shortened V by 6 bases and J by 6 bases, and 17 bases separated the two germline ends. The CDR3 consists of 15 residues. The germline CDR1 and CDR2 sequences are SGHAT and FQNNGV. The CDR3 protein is CASRLQGGVAGELFF. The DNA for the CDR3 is TGTGCCAGCAGACTACAGGGTGGGGTGGCCGGGGAGCTGTTTTTT. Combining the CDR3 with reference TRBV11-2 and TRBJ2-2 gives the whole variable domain EAGVAQSPRYKIIEKRQSVAFWCNPISGHATLYWYQQILGQGPKLLIQFQNNGVVDDSQLPKDRFSAERLKGVDSTLKIQPAKLEDSAVYLCASRLQGGVAGELFFGEGSRLTVL.